This T cell receptor beta chain is from a study of T cell responses to AZD1222 COVID-19 vaccine. The V and J ends lost 7 bases and 7 bases, in that order; junction bases with no gene match: 15. Germline V gene data show CDR1 as SGDLS and CDR2 as YYNGEE. This CDR3 has 17 amino acids. The assay was immunoSEQ multiplex PCR, and TCRdb's table has in-frame clones only and misses some. This table has about 140,000 clones, 70% to 90% appearing once. The sequence came from an adult who received the AZD1222 COVID-19 vaccine. Here the sequenced sample was peripheral blood, taken 28 days after the second AZD1222 dose. The chain has TRBV9 and TRBJ2-1; TRBD1 matches at 12 bases. The CDR3 sequence: CASGRDRGLGTGNEQFF. CDR3 nucleotides: TGTGCCAGCGGACGGGACAGGGGGCTTGGGACAGGGAATGAGCAGTTCTTC.